This passage covers 8 T cell receptor beta chains from one sample sequenced in a study of shared T cell receptors in the human thymus. Measured with immunoSEQ multiplex PCR; TCRdb has only the in-frame clones, and not every one. The sample holds 700,000 or so clones, approximately 83% seen once. A further study also used this sample, focusing on human thymus T cells.

The sample comprised thymocytes. These TCRs come from a girl in the first two years of life with a congenital heart defect.

This chain links TRBV27 with TRBJ1-1; the match to TRBD1 covers 7 bases. CDR1 and CDR2 from the germline V gene are MNHEY and SMNVEV (reference sequence). V dropped 5 bases and J dropped 3; count of bases not matched to a gene: 12. This CDR3 is built from 16 residues. CDR3 bases: TGTGCCAGCAGTATAAAACCGACAGGGTCGGACACTGAAGCTTTCTTT. Its translation: CASSIKPTGSDTEAFF.

The chain links TRBV9 to TRBJ2-7, with TRBD2 matching 10 bases. Looked up from germline, CDR1 is SGDLS and CDR2 is YYNGEE. The CDR3 runs to 16 residues. The V segment lost 0 bases and the J segment 0 bases; nucleotides outside the gene matches: 3. In DNA form, the CDR3 reads TGTGCCAGCAGCGTAGGGCAGCGGGGGGGCTCCTACGAGCAGTACTTC. This codes for CASSVGQRGGSYEQYF.

This sequence joins TRBV29-1 and TRBJ1-2, with D possibly being TRBD1 (5 bases). The germline gives CDR1 SQVTM, CDR2 ANQGSEA. The V gene lost 6 bases and the J gene lost 2 bases, with 16 bases spanning the gap. The CDR3 covers 14 residues. The CDR3 DNA is TGCAGCGTCCTCCCCGTGGAGGGGAACTATGGCTACACCTTC. Translated, it gives CSVLPVEGNYGYTF.

The genes are TRBV10-3 and TRBJ2-7; the match to TRBD2 covers 7 bases. The CDR3 has 15 amino acids. Germline V gene sequence: CDR1 ENHRY, CDR2 SYGVKD. The V and J ends lost 7 bases and 3 bases, in that order; junction bases with no gene match: 12. For the CDR3, the DNA is TGTGCCATCACTCCCGGGCTAGCGGCGAACTACGAGCAGTACTTC. The encoded protein is CAITPGLAANYEQYF.

The sample holds a few counts of this clone. This chain uses TRBV5-8 with TRBJ2-3; D is possibly TRBD1 (6 bases). The germline V and J ends were trimmed by 10 bases and 4 bases, with 28 bases remaining between them. CDR1 is SGHTS and CDR2 is YDEGEE in the germline V gene. The CDR3 length is 17 residues. CDR3 in DNA: TGTGCCTCACACAGGGAACGCCCACCAAAAGGACCAGATACGCAGTATTTT. The encoded protein is CASHRERPPKGPDTQYF.

This sequence joins TRBV29-1 and TRBJ2-1; no clear D gene. The germline CDR1 and CDR2 sequences are SQVTM and ANQGSEA. Trimming shortened V by 4 bases and J by 0 bases, and 7 bases separated the two germline ends. The CDR3 spans 13 residues. This CDR3 reads CSVAISSYNEQFF. The CDR3 nucleotides read TGCAGCGTTGCTATTAGCTCCTACAATGAGCAGTTCTTC.

The gene calls are TRBV6-1 and TRBJ2-7; 9 bases are a match to TRBD1. The CDR3 loop spans 13 amino acids. Trimming removed 11 bases from V and 5 bases from J; junction bases left unmatched: 10. In germline, CDR1 is MNHNS, CDR2 SASEGT. The CDR3 nucleotides are TGTGCCTGGGGATTCACAGGGGGCCACGAGCAGTACTTC. Translating it yields CAWGFTGGHEQYF.

This clone was seen just once. The chain combines TRBV10-2 with TRBJ1-1, with D maybe TRBD1 (6 bases). Germline loops: CDR1 WSHSY, CDR2 SAAADI. Trimming pared 7 bases from V and 4 bases from J, leaving 13 bases between. The CDR3 consists of 13 residues. The CDR3 region is CASKDRRSTEAFF. CDR3 nucleotides: TGCGCCAGCAAGGACAGAAGGTCCACTGAAGCTTTCTTT.